The next 24 T cell receptor beta chains were all read from a single sample in a study of cytomegalovirus exposure and HLA in healthy donors. With 60 Vbeta and 13 Jbeta primers, the PCR was carried out. Here immunoSEQ multiplex PCR was the method, and the copy in TCRdb shows in-frame clones only, minus some. Among some 100,000 clones listed, 65% to 85% were seen once. Sequenced material: PBMCs. The receptors were sampled from a middle-aged woman in good health and CMV-seronegative.

The chain joins TRBV30 to TRBJ1-1; D remains unclear. Germline CDR1 GTSNPN, CDR2 SVGIG (reference sequence). V was clipped by 3 bases and J by 7 bases, with 9 bases between them. The CDR3 consists of 11 residues. CDR3 in amino acids: CAWRELYEAFF. In DNA form, the CDR3 reads TGTGCCTGGAGAGAGCTCTATGAAGCTTTCTTT.

The CDR3 bases are TGTGCTAGCGGTTCGGGGGGTGGAGAGACCCAGTACTTC. Protein product: CASGSGGGETQYF. This rearrangement joins TRBV7-7 to TRBJ2-5, with 7 bases matching TRBD2. The germline V gene has CDR1 SSHAT and CDR2 FNYEAQ (reference sequence). The CDR3 length is 13 residues.

The chain couples TRBV9 to TRBJ2-5; TRBD2 matches 11 bases. The CDR3 is made up of 17 amino acids. The germline gives CDR1 SGDLS, CDR2 YYNGEE. V was pared by 1 base and J by 0 bases, with 5 bases of the junction left unmatched. As DNA, the CDR3 is TGTGCCAGCAGCGTATTAGCGGGAGGGCTTCACCAAGAGACCCAGTACTTC. It encodes CASSVLAGGLHQETQYF.

This clone came up a few times. The CDR3 DNA reads TGTGCCAGCTCACGACAGACTGAGGTAGGCGAGCAGTACTTC. It translates to CASSRQTEVGEQYF. This rearrangement joins TRBV18 to TRBJ2-5, with D possibly TRBD1 on 5 matching bases. The tail of the sequence fits TRBJ2-7 better, so the J call may be wrong. Germline V gene data show CDR1 as KGHSH and CDR2 as LQKENI. The CDR3 extends over 14 amino acids.

The CDR3 sequence: CASSEANSQPQHF. The CDR3 DNA reads as TGTGCCAGCAGTGAAGCCAATTCTCAGCCCCAGCATTTT. The chain employs TRBV2 and TRBJ1-5, with unresolved D. Trimming left V 0 bases short and J 6 bases short, with 6 bases between. This CDR3 has 13 amino acids. Germline assignment: CDR1 SNHLY and CDR2 FYNNEI.

This chain links TRBV4-2 with TRBJ2-1; 7 bases fit TRBD1. Germline CDR1 and CDR2: LGHNA and YNFKEQ. This CDR3 contains 16 residues. With 2 bases clipped from V and 4 bases from J, the junction kept 8 bases outside the gene matches. CDR3 coding DNA: TGTGCCAGCAGCCAACAGAGACAGGGCCTTTACAATGAGCAGTTCTTC. Amino acids: CASSQQRQGLYNEQFF.

This rearrangement joins TRBV11-1 to TRBJ2-7; D is perhaps TRBD2 (6 bases). The V gene's germline CDR1 is SGHAT and CDR2 FQDESV (reference sequence). This CDR3 has 14 residues. V lost 5 bases and J lost 4, with 15 bases in between. CDR3 in amino acids: CASSPAGGTYEQYF. For the CDR3, the DNA is TGTGCCAGCAGCCCGGCGGGTGGGACTTACGAGCAGTACTTC.

The J gene is TRBJ2-3, the V gene TRBV6-1; D is ambiguous. The CDR3 has 11 residues. Germline loops: CDR1 MNHNS, CDR2 SASEGT. The V gene lost 2 bases and the J gene lost 9 bases, with 6 bases spanning the gap. In DNA, the CDR3 is TGTGCCAGCAGTGAAATGAGCACGCAGTATTTT. This gives the protein CASSEMSTQYF.

This chain links TRBV19 with TRBJ2-1; 11 bases map to TRBD1. This CDR3 is 17 amino acids long. The germline CDR1 and CDR2 sequences are LNHDA and SQIVND (reference sequence). V gave up 5 bases and J gave up 2 bases; unmatched junction bases: 8. Here the CDR3 DNA reads TGTGCCAGTAGTGTAAAGGACAGGGGGCGGCCCTACAATGAGCAGTTCTTC. Residues: CASSVKDRGRPYNEQFF.

The rearrangement uses TRBV6-5 and TRBJ1-3; the D is unclear. Deletions cut 4 bases from V and 3 bases from J, with 7 bases between. Germline assignment: CDR1 MNHEY and CDR2 SVGAGI. This CDR3 is 13 amino acids long. CDR3 in amino acids: CASSLVRGNTIYF. The CDR3 nucleotides are TGTGCCAGCAGTTTAGTTCGTGGAAACACCATATATTTT.

The chain carries TRBV6-4 and TRBJ2-2, with TRBD1 matching 7 bases. V shed 3 bases, J shed 6 bases, and the junction held 1 base outside the gene matches. The germline V gene encodes CDR1 MRHNA and CDR2 SNTAGT. There are 13 residues in the CDR3. The CDR3 DNA reads as TGTGCCAGCAGTGAAACAGGGGCCGGGGAGCTGTTTTTT. It encodes CASSETGAGELFF.

This rearrangement joins TRBV28 to TRBJ1-1; TRBD1 matches 7 bases. The CDR3 totals 16 residues. Germline CDR1 and CDR2: MDHEN and SYDVKM. J was trimmed by 2 bases and V by 5 bases; bases with no gene match: 11. CDR3 sequence reads: CASSRQGARGNTEAFF. DNA of the CDR3: TGTGCCAGCAGTCGACAGGGAGCAAGAGGAAACACTGAAGCTTTCTTT.

A few counts support this clone. The gene calls are TRBV19 and TRBJ1-1, with a tentative D call TRBD1 (5 bases). CDR1 and CDR2 (germline): LNHDA, SQIVND (reference sequence). The CDR3 consists of 15 residues. The V end lost 5 bases, the J end lost 0 bases, and 13 bases lay between the germline ends. In DNA form, the CDR3 reads TGTGCCAGTAGTTCCCCCCCGGGGGTGAACACTGAAGCTTTCTTT. Its protein product is CASSSPPGVNTEAFF.

The V call is TRBV5-6, the J call TRBJ2-6; D might be TRBD2 (6 bases). Germline V lookup: CDR1 SGHDT, CDR2 YYEEEE. The CDR3 runs 16 residues. Deletions cut 7 bases from V and 2 bases from J, with 16 bases between. The CDR3 nucleotides are TGTGCCAGCCTATGGGGGGACGACGCTGGGGCCAACGTCCTGACTTTC. The encoded protein is CASLWGDDAGANVLTF.

The chain is built from TRBV6-6 and TRBJ2-2; maybe TRBD1 (5 bases). The ends were cut back, 6 bases at V and 6 bases at J, with 11 bases in the middle. This CDR3 is built from 13 residues. Germline V gene data show CDR1 as MNHNY and CDR2 as SVGAGI (reference sequence). CDR3 protein: CASSQGSAGELFF. The CDR3 coding sequence is TGTGCCAGCAGCCAGGGATCCGCCGGGGAGCTGTTTTTT.

V and J are TRBV6-5 and TRBJ2-5, with 8 nucleotides matching TRBD2. V lost 7 bases, J lost 4 bases, and 5 bases stayed unmatched. From germline, CDR1 is MNHEY and CDR2 SVGAGI. This CDR3 contains 13 residues. The CDR3 spells CASNKAGVETQYF. CDR3 sequence (DNA): TGTGCCAGCAATAAAGCGGGAGTAGAGACCCAGTACTTC.

This sequence joins TRBV27 and TRBJ2-3; D call uncertain. CDR1 is MNHEY and CDR2 is SMNVEV in the germline V gene (reference sequence). V lost 4 bases and J lost 6, with 11 bases in between. There are 13 residues in the CDR3. CDR3 residues: CASSYPPGDTQYF. In DNA form, the CDR3 reads TGTGCCAGCAGTTACCCCCCCGGGGATACGCAGTATTTT.

The chain employs TRBV9 and TRBJ2-3, with a tentative D call TRBD2 (6 bases). This CDR3 contains 15 residues. V shed 4 bases and J shed 0 bases, with 12 bases lying between them. The germline V gene has CDR1 SGDLS and CDR2 YYNGEE. The chain's CDR3 is CASSSRLVSTDTQYF. CDR3 coding DNA: TGTGCCAGCAGCTCCCGACTAGTTAGCACAGATACGCAGTATTTT.

This sequence joins TRBV4-3 and TRBJ2-3; TRBD2 agrees at 12 bases. Per the germline V gene, CDR1 is LGHNA and CDR2 is YSLEER. The CDR3 is 18 residues long. V was clipped by 0 bases and J by 6 bases; unmatched bases: 10. The CDR3 DNA follows: TGCGCCAGCAGCCAAGATTGGGGGCTAGCGGGGGGGCCTGATACGCAGTATTTT. Translated, it gives CASSQDWGLAGGPDTQYF.

This clone was observed a few times. The rearrangement uses TRBV6-5 and TRBJ2-3; maybe TRBD1 (5 bases). The length of the CDR3 is 15 residues. Germline V CDR1 and CDR2: MNHEY, SVGAGI. Trimming left V 6 bases short and J 0 bases short, with 13 bases between. Here the CDR3 reads CASSPRGLSTDTQYF. In DNA form, the CDR3 reads TGTGCCAGCAGCCCTAGGGGTTTGAGCACAGATACGCAGTATTTT.

This chain joins TRBV4-3 and TRBJ2-6; 9 bases are shared with TRBD1. J lost 0 bases, V lost 0 bases, and 6 bases had no gene match. This CDR3 is 19 amino acids long. The germline gives CDR1 LGHNA, CDR2 YSLEER. This CDR3 reads CASSQEGTGYPSGANVLTF. In DNA form, the CDR3 reads TGCGCCAGCAGCCAAGAAGGGACAGGGTACCCCTCTGGGGCCAACGTCCTGACTTTC.

The chain has TRBV18 and TRBJ2-3; 9 bases line up with TRBD2. With 2 bases clipped from V and 5 bases from J, the junction kept 5 bases outside the gene matches. Germline assignment: CDR1 KGHSH and CDR2 LQKENI. This CDR3 is 15 amino acids long. This CDR3 reads CASSPSSGTQDTQYF. The CDR3 bases are TGTGCCAGCTCACCATCTAGCGGGACGCAAGATACGCAGTATTTT.

This clone showed up just a few times. The V gene is TRBV5-1, the J gene TRBJ2-7; 9 bases are shared with TRBD1. V lost 2 bases to trimming and J lost 5 bases; unmatched junction nucleotides: 8. The CDR3 runs to 15 residues. Germline CDR1 reads SGHRS; CDR2 reads YFSETQ. The CDR3 reads CASSLDTGGVNEQYF. The CDR3 bases are TGCGCCAGCAGCTTAGATACAGGGGGCGTCAACGAGCAGTACTTC.

This chain uses TRBV13 with TRBJ2-7; the D gene is possibly TRBD2 (6 bases). The germline V and J ends were trimmed by 11 bases and 2 bases, with 16 bases remaining between them. The CDR3 runs to 13 residues. The V gene's germline CDR1 is PRHDT and CDR2 FYEKMQ (reference sequence). This chain's CDR3 is CASRGVFTYEQYF. CDR3 DNA: TGTGCCTCCCGCGGGGTATTTACCTACGAGCAGTACTTC.